Sequencing of this T cell receptor beta chain was carried out in a study of PD-L1 blockade in urothelial cancer. Time point here: pretreatment peripheral blood. The cohort comprised individuals with locally advanced or metastatic urothelial carcinoma. In its sample, this clone was seen once. Sequencing was performed with immunoSEQ multiplex PCR; in TCRdb, only in-frame clones are kept and a portion is missing. This sample has some 45,000 clones, with 65% to 85% found just once. Germline V gene sequence: CDR1 MNHEY, CDR2 SVGAGI. CDR3 length: 14 residues. V dropped 5 bases and J dropped 1 base, with 9 bases sitting between them.

Sample: PBMCs, taken around atezolizumab (anti-PD-L1) treatment. This sequence was found in a man in his 60s with urothelial cancer. V gene TRBV6-5 combines with J gene TRBJ1-3; D is unresolved. The CDR3 DNA follows: TGTGCCAGCAGTGCCCAGATATCTGGAAACACCATATATTTT. Translating gives CASSAQISGNTIYF.